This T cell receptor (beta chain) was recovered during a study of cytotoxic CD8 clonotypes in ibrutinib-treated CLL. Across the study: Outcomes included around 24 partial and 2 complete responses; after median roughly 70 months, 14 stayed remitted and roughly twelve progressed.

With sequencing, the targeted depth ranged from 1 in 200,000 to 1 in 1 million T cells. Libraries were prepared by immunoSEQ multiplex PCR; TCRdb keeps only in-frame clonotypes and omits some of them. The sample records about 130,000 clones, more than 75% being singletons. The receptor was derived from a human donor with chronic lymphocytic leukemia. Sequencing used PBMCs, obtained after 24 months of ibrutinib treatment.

CDR3 DNA sequence: TGTGCCAGCAGCTTGTTGATGGTGGACAGGGTTTATGGCTACACCTTC. Amino acid sequence: CASSLLMVDRVYGYTF. V is TRBV5-6 and J is TRBJ1-2; 8 bases align to TRBD1. The length of the CDR3 is 16 residues. Trimming at V came to 1 base and at J to 5 bases, leaving 10 bases not matched to a gene. CDR1 is SGHDT, CDR2 YYEEEE, per germline.